A single sample is the source of the 30 T cell receptor beta chains below, sequenced in a study of blood T cell repertoires in COVID-19. Assay used: immunoSEQ multiplex PCR; TCRdb lists only in-frame clones, some missing. The sample has approximately 240,000 clones, 84% seen once. Sequenced sample: peripheral blood. The receptor set was obtained from a woman in her forties who had recovered from COVID-19.

This chain connects TRBV7-2 to TRBJ1-5; the D gene is possibly TRBD1 (6 bases). Deletions cut 8 bases from V and 7 bases from J, with 15 bases between. Germline V gene data show CDR1 as SGHTA and CDR2 as FQGNSA. This CDR3 is built from 13 residues. As DNA, the CDR3 is TGTGCCAGCGCGGCAGGGGAAAGGCAGCCCCAGCATTTT. It translates to CASAAGERQPQHF.

The count of this clone is one. The rearrangement uses TRBV28 and TRBJ1-5; D not certain. Germline CDR1 MDHEN, CDR2 SYDVKM. The V gene lost 3 bases and the J gene lost 6 bases, with 12 bases spanning the gap. There are 14 residues in the CDR3. The CDR3 protein is CASSFILYGQPQHF. In nucleotides, the CDR3 is TGTGCCAGCAGTTTTATTTTATACGGTCAGCCCCAGCATTTT.

The rearrangement uses TRBV5-4 and TRBJ2-1; 8 nucleotides align to TRBD2. V shed 0 bases, J shed 3 bases, and the junction held 5 bases outside the gene matches. This CDR3 comprises 16 residues. Germline V lookup: CDR1 SGHNT, CDR2 YYREEE (reference sequence). The CDR3 region is CASSLGDSGGYNEQFF. The CDR3 DNA reads as TGTGCCAGCAGCTTGGGAGACAGCGGGGGCTACAATGAGCAGTTCTTC.

The chain employs TRBV4-3 and TRBJ1-2; 7 bases are a match to TRBD1. The CDR3 has 15 amino acids. V was pared by 1 base and J by 5 bases, with 7 bases of the junction left unmatched. From germline, CDR1 is LGHNA and CDR2 YSLEER. The CDR3 reads CASSQVAGGTYGYTF. CDR3 in DNA: TGCGCCAGCAGCCAAGTGGCAGGGGGTACATATGGCTACACCTTC.

This clone was observed a handful of times. The chain has TRBV18 and TRBJ1-1; possible D gene TRBD1, 6 bases. V lost 3 bases, J lost 7 bases, and 9 bases lay in between. The CDR3 length is 12 residues. In germline, CDR1 is KGHSH, CDR2 LQKENI. In DNA form, the CDR3 reads TGTGCCAGCTCACCCGTGACAGGTGAAGCTTTCTTT. This gives the protein CASSPVTGEAFF.

The chain is built from TRBV10-3 and TRBJ2-3; D is perhaps TRBD2 (5 bases). The ends were cut back, 5 bases at V and 1 base at J, with 7 bases in the middle. CDR3 length: 13 amino acids. From germline, CDR1 is ENHRY and CDR2 SYGVKD. The CDR3 region has the DNA TGTGCCATCAGTCACGGGGGCACAGATACGCAGTATTTT. As protein: CAISHGGTDTQYF.

The chain has TRBV7-2 and TRBJ2-3; possibly TRBD1 for D (5 bases). With 1 base removed from V and 4 bases from J, the gap between germline ends came to 21 bases. Germline V gene lookup returns CDR1 SGHTA and CDR2 FQGNSA. The CDR3 extends over 18 amino acids. This chain's CDR3 is CASSLVAGPALGADTQYF. DNA of the CDR3: TGTGCCAGCAGCTTAGTGGCAGGGCCTGCCTTGGGCGCAGATACGCAGTATTTT.

The chain combines TRBV5-1 with TRBJ2-5, with 9 bases matching TRBD2. In germline, CDR1 is SGHRS, CDR2 YFSETQ. The CDR3 consists of 14 residues. V gave up 0 bases and J gave up 5 bases; unmatched junction bases: 2. The DNA of the CDR3 is TGCGCCAGCAGCTTGGACCTAGCGGGGGAGACCCAGTACTTC. It is translated as CASSLDLAGETQYF.

The gene calls are TRBV3-1 (or the pseudogene TRBV3-2) and TRBJ2-5, with D perhaps TRBD2 (6 bases). The ends were cut back, 5 bases at V and 2 bases at J, with 18 bases in the middle. The CDR3 consists of 16 residues. Germline V gene lookup returns CDR1 LGHDT and CDR2 YNNKEL (reference sequence). The CDR3 protein is CASSSSLGLPQETQYF. CDR3 bases: TGTGCCAGCAGCTCAAGCCTGGGACTTCCTCAAGAGACCCAGTACTTC.

In nucleotides, the CDR3 is TGTGCCAGCAGTTATGCCCGAATTAGCGGGGTCCCCTCCTACGAGCAGTACTTC. Translating gives CASSYARISGVPSYEQYF. The chain is built from TRBV6-2 or TRBV6-3 and TRBJ2-7; the match to TRBD2 covers 8 bases. Germline loops: CDR1 MNHEY, CDR2 SVGEGT. The CDR3 is 18 residues long. The ends lost 3 bases at V and 0 bases at J; junction bases unmatched: 13.

The CDR3 sequence: CASSPKTGPGEQYF. The CDR3, as DNA: TGTGCCAGTAGTCCAAAGACAGGGCCGGGCGAGCAGTACTTC. The chain links TRBV19 to TRBJ2-7, with TRBD1 matching 7 bases. J lost 6 bases, V lost 5 bases, and 10 bases had no gene match. This CDR3 region has 14 residues. CDR1 is LNHDA and CDR2 is SQIVND in the germline V gene (reference sequence).

V gene TRBV5-1 combines with J gene TRBJ2-5; D is uncertain. CDR1 is SGHRS, CDR2 YFSETQ, per germline. Trimming pared 4 bases from V and 5 bases from J, leaving 15 bases between. The CDR3 contains 14 residues. The CDR3 here is CASSPTSVRETQYF. Here the CDR3 DNA reads TGCGCCAGCAGCCCAACCTCGGTTCGGGAGACCCAGTACTTC.

J is TRBJ1-4 and V is TRBV19; D perhaps matches TRBD1 (5 bases). CDR3 size: 16 residues. From germline, CDR1 is LNHDA and CDR2 SQIVND (reference sequence). The V end was cut by 0 bases, the J end by 8 bases, with 16 bases between. The CDR3 region has the DNA TGTGCCAGTAGTATAGAATCGACAGCCTATGGGGAAAAACTGTTTTTT. Translation gives CASSIESTAYGEKLFF. Drawing the rest from reference TRBV19 and TRBJ1-4, the complete variable domain is DGGITQSPKYLFRKEGQNVTLSCEQNLNHDAMYWYRQDPGQGLRLIYYSQIVNDFQKGDIAEGYSVSREKKESFPLTVTSAQKNPTAFYLCASSIESTAYGEKLFFGSGTQLSVL.

V and J are TRBV30 and TRBJ2-3; D not certain. V lost 1 base and J lost 2, with 7 bases in between. The CDR3 extends over 13 amino acids. Per the germline V gene, CDR1 is GTSNPN and CDR2 is SVGIG (reference sequence). CDR3 nucleotides: TGTGCCTGGAGTGGGTACAACACAGATACGCAGTATTTT. Protein product: CAWSGYNTDTQYF.

The chain employs TRBV2 and TRBJ1-1, with 9 bases lining up with TRBD1. Trimming removed 7 bases from V and 5 bases from J; junction bases left unmatched: 8. The CDR3 has 14 residues. Germline CDR1 and CDR2: SNHLY and FYNNEI. CDR3 sequence reads: CASTSQGAITEAFF. Here the CDR3 DNA reads TGTGCCAGCACCTCACAGGGGGCTATTACTGAAGCTTTCTTT.

This clone was counted between two and nine times. The chain carries TRBV29-1 and TRBJ1-5; possibly TRBD1 for D (6 bases). This CDR3 is built from 18 residues. CDR1 SQVTM and CDR2 ANQGSEA come from the germline V gene. CDR3 sequence (DNA): TGCAGAGACGGGAACCGGGACACCACCTTTTATAGCAATCAGCCCCAGCATTTT. Its protein is CRDGNRDTTFYSNQPQHF.

The rearrangement links TRBV9 to TRBJ1-2; 8 bases align to TRBD1. Germline trimming cut 4 bases from V and 0 bases from J; bases unmatched to any gene: 14. Germline CDR1 is SGDLS and CDR2 is YYNGEE. The CDR3 is 18 residues long. The CDR3 reads CASSTQPGGLHSNYGYTF. The CDR3 coding sequence is TGTGCCAGCAGCACTCAACCAGGGGGCCTACATTCTAACTATGGCTACACCTTC.

This clone was seen only a few times. The chain uses TRBV3-1 (or the pseudogene TRBV3-2) and TRBJ1-2, with D unclear. V was trimmed by 0 bases and J by 8 bases, leaving 16 bases between them. The CDR3 length is 15 residues. CDR1 and CDR2 from the germline V gene are LGHDT and YNNKEL (reference sequence). CDR3 coding DNA: TGTGCCAGCAGCCAAGATGGTGTGCCAACGGGAGGCTACACCTTC. Protein sequence: CASSQDGVPTGGYTF.

This clone was seen a single time. The chain employs TRBV15 and TRBJ2-2; 11 bases align to TRBD2. Losses at the gene ends were 0 bases for V and 8 bases for J; bases not matched to a gene: 2. Looked up from germline, CDR1 is LNHNV and CDR2 is YYDKDF (reference sequence). This CDR3 contains 15 residues. CDR3 nucleotide sequence: TGTGCCACCAGCAGAGAGCGACTAGCGGGGGGGGAGCTGTTTTTT. It specifies CATSRERLAGGELFF.

CDR3 sequence (DNA): TGTGCCAGCAGCTTACAGCGGGGTAGCACCGGGGAGCTGTTTTTT. Translation: CASSLQRGSTGELFF. The rearrangement uses TRBV7-6 and TRBJ2-2, with 7 bases lining up with TRBD2. V dropped 2 bases and J dropped 4; count of bases not matched to a gene: 4. Per germline, CDR1 SGHVS and CDR2 FNYEAQ. The CDR3 sequence is 15 residues long.

The chain joins TRBV9 to TRBJ1-3; unclear D gene. Trimming stripped 2 bases from V and 1 base from J, with 13 bases between. Germline CDR1 and CDR2: SGDLS and YYNGEE. This CDR3 contains 16 residues. The CDR3 here is CASSVGPRSSGNTIYF. The CDR3 DNA sequence: TGTGCCAGCAGCGTTGGGCCCCGCTCGTCTGGAAACACCATATATTTT.

This sequence joins TRBV27 and TRBJ1-1; D is uncertain. CDR3 length equals 14 residues. Germline V CDR1 and CDR2: MNHEY, SMNVEV (reference sequence). V was clipped by 5 bases and J by 2 bases, with 12 bases between them. CDR3 DNA sequence: TGTGCCAGCAGTGTATACGGGATAAACACTGAAGCTTTCTTT. It yields the protein CASSVYGINTEAFF.

This chain joins TRBV29-1 and TRBJ1-2; 7 bases fit TRBD1. Trimming removed 4 bases from V and 2 bases from J; junction bases left unmatched: 4. CDR1 SQVTM and CDR2 ANQGSEA come from the germline V gene. The CDR3 extends over 13 amino acids. As DNA, the CDR3 is TGCAGCGTTGCATTGGGACAGAACTATGGCTACACCTTC. It encodes CSVALGQNYGYTF.

This clone showed up just once. This chain links TRBV6-5 with TRBJ2-1; TRBD1 aligns across 11 bases. The germline V gene encodes CDR1 MNHEY and CDR2 SVGAGI. This CDR3 is 14 amino acids long. V dropped 7 bases and J dropped 6; count of bases not matched to a gene: 5. CDR3 bases: TGTGCCAGCAACCCCGGGACAGGGGGCAATGAGCAGTTCTTC. Protein: CASNPGTGGNEQFF.

The V call is TRBV4-2, the J call TRBJ2-1; D not resolved. The CDR3 has 15 residues. Per germline, CDR1 LGHNA and CDR2 YNFKEQ. V was clipped by 0 bases and J by 6 bases, with 12 bases between them. The CDR3 protein is CASSQDAPEINEQFF. CDR3 sequence (DNA): TGTGCCAGCAGCCAAGATGCTCCAGAAATCAATGAGCAGTTCTTC.

The chain joins TRBV19 to TRBJ1-5; possibly TRBD1 for D (5 bases). CDR1 and CDR2 from the germline V gene are LNHDA and SQIVND (reference sequence). CDR3 length equals 13 residues. Trimming took off 11 bases at V and 3 bases at J, with 14 bases between the two ends. CDR3 DNA: TGTGCCTCCAAGGGGCTTTCCAATCAGCCCCAGCATTTT. Translated: CASKGLSNQPQHF.

The table lists this clone with a count of one. V is TRBV27 and J is TRBJ2-7; D gene uncertain. The CDR3 sequence is 11 residues long. V lost 2 bases to trimming and J lost 5 bases, with 4 bases between them. Per germline, CDR1 MNHEY and CDR2 SMNVEV (reference sequence). Here the CDR3 DNA reads TGTGCCAGCAGTTTACTTCACGAGCAGTACTTC. As protein: CASSLLHEQYF.

The chain combines TRBV7-2 with TRBJ1-6, with D unresolved. This CDR3 has 14 residues. V dropped 1 base and J dropped 17 bases, with 18 bases sitting between them. Per the germline V gene, CDR1 is SGHTA and CDR2 is FQGNSA. This CDR3 is CASSLVWGPGFFHF. The CDR3 DNA follows: TGTGCCAGCAGCTTAGTTTGGGGTCCGGGGTTCTTCCACTTT.

The chain has TRBV12-3 or TRBV12-4 and TRBJ2-7, with 10 positions matching TRBD1. Trimming took 11 bases from V and 5 from J; bases not matched to a gene: 6. The CDR3 runs to 12 residues. The CDR3 DNA is TGTGCCGGCGGGACAGGGGTCCACGAGCAGTACTTC. Protein: CAGGTGVHEQYF.

The rearrangement uses TRBV19 and TRBJ1-5; D might be TRBD1 (6 bases). The CDR3 extends over 15 amino acids. V dropped 8 bases and J dropped 5 bases, with 19 bases sitting between them. Per germline, CDR1 LNHDA and CDR2 SQIVND (reference sequence). This chain's CDR3 is CASGGASVGYQPQHF. CDR3 DNA: TGTGCCAGTGGGGGGGCTTCCGTAGGTTATCAGCCCCAGCATTTT.